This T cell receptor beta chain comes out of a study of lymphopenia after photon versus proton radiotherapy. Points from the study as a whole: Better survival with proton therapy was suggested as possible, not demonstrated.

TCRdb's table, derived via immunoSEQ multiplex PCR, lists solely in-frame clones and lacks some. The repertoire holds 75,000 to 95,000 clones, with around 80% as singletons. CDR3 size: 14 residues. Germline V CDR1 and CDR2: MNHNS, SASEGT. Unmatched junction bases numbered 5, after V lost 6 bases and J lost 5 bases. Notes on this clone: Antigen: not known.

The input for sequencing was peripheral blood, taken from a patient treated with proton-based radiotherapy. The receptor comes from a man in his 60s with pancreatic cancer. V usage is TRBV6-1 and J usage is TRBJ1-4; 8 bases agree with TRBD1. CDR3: CASSLTGENEKLFF. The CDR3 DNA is TGTGCCAGCAGCTTGACAGGGGAAAATGAAAAACTGTTTTTT.